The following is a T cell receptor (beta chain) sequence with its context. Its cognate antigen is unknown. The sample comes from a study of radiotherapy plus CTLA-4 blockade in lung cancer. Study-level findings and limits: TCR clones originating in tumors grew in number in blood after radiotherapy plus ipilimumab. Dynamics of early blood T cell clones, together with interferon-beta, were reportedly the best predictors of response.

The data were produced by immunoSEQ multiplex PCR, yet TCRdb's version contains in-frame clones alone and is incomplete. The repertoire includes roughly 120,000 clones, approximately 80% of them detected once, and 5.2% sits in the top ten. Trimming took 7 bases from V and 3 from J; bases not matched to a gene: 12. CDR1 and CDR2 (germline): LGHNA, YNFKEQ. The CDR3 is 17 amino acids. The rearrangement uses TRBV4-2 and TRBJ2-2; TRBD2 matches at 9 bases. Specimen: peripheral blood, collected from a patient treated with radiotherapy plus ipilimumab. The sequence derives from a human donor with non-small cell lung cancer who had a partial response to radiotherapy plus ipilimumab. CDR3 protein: CASTPTVSGRHTGELFF. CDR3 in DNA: TGTGCCAGCACCCCAACGGTGAGCGGGAGGCACACCGGGGAGCTGTTTTTT.